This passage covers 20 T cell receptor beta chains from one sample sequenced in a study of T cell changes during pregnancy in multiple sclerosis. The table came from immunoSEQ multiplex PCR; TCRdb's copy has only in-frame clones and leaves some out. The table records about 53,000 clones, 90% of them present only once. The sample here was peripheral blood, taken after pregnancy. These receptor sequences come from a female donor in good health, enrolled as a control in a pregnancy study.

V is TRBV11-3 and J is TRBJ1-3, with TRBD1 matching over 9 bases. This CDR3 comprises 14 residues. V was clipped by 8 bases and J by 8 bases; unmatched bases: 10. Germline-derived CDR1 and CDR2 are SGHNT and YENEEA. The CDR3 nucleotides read TGTGCCAGCGCCCGGAGGGACAGGGTAGACACCATATATTTT. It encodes CASARRDRVDTIYF.

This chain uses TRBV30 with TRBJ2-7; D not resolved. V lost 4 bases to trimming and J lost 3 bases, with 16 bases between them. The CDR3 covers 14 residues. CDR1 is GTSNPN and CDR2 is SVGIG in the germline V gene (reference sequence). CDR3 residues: CAWTPSLGGYEQYF. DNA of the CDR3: TGTGCCTGGACCCCCAGTCTAGGCGGCTACGAGCAGTACTTC.

This chain's CDR3 is CASSAPTGVVSGNTIYF. In nucleotides, the CDR3 is TGTGCCAGCAGCGCGCCGACAGGGGTGGTCTCTGGAAACACCATATATTTT. This chain links TRBV9 with TRBJ1-3; 8 bases are a match to TRBD1. The CDR3 covers 17 residues. Per germline, CDR1 SGDLS and CDR2 YYNGEE. Unmatched junction bases numbered 8, after V lost 3 bases and J lost 0 bases.

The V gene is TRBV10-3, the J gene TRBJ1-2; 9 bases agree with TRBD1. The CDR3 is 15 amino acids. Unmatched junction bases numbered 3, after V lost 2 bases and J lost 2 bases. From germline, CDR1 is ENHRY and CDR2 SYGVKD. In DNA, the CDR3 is TGTGCCATCAGTGAGGGAACAGGGGGCAACTATGGCTACACCTTC. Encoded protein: CAISEGTGGNYGYTF.

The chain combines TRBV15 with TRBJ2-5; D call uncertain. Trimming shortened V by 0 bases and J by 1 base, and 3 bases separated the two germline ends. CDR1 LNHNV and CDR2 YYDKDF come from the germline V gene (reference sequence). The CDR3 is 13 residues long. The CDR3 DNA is TGTGCCACCAGCAGAGACGGCCAAGAGACCCAGTACTTC. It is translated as CATSRDGQETQYF.

DNA for the CDR3: TGCGCCAGCAGCCCCCGGGAGGGGGCGCGCGGCACTGAAGCTTTCTTT. Translation: CASSPREGARGTEAFF. V and J are TRBV4-1 and TRBJ1-1; 7 bases map to TRBD1. The trim removed 4 bases at V and 4 bases at J, leaving 12 bases unmatched. From germline, CDR1 is MGHRA and CDR2 YSYEKL. The CDR3 length is 16 residues.

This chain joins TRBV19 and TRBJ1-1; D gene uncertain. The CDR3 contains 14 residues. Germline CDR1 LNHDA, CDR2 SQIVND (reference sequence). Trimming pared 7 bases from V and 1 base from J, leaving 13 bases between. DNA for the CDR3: TGTGCCAGTACCCACGGTTCGGGGAACACTGAAGCTTTCTTT. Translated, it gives CASTHGSGNTEAFF.

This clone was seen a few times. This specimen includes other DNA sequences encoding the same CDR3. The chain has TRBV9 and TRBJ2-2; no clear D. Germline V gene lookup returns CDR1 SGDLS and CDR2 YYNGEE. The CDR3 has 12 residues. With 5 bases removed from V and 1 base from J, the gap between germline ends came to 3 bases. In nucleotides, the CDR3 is TGTGCCAGCAGTCTGAACACCGGGGAGCTGTTTTTT. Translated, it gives CASSLNTGELFF.

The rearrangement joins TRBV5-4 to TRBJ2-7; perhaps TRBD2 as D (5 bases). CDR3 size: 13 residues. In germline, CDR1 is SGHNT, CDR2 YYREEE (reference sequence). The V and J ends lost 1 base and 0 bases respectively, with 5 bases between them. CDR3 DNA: TGTGCCAGCAGCTTGCGGGACTCCTACGAGCAGTACTTC. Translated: CASSLRDSYEQYF.

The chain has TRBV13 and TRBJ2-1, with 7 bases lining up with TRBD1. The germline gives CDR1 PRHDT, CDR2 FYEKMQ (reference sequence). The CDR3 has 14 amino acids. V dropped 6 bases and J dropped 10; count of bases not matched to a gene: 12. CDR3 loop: CASRRGGAGYEQFF. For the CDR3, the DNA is TGTGCCAGCAGGCGAGGGGGCGCAGGTTACGAGCAGTTCTTC.

CDR3 protein: CASSADRANTDTQYF. The CDR3 DNA reads TGTGCCAGCAGTGCGGACAGGGCAAACACAGATACGCAGTATTTT. The chain is built from TRBV28 and TRBJ2-3, with 8 bases identical to TRBD1. Per germline, CDR1 MDHEN and CDR2 SYDVKM. V was pared by 5 bases and J by 2 bases, with 6 bases of the junction left unmatched. CDR3 length: 15 residues.

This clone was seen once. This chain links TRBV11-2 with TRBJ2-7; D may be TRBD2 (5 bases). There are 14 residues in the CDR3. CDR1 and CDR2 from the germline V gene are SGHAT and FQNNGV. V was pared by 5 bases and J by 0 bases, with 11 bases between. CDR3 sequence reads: CASSPTRNSYEQYF. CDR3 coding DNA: TGTGCCAGCAGCCCTACTAGGAACTCCTACGAGCAGTACTTC.

CDR3 DNA: TGCGCCAGCAGTGTCAACGCGGGAGGGGCGGGGTTGCAGTTCTTC. Translating gives CASSVNAGGAGLQFF. The chain employs TRBV10-1 and TRBJ2-1; 9 bases are shared with TRBD2. In germline, CDR1 is WNHNN, CDR2 SYGVQD (reference sequence). CDR3 length: 15 amino acids. Unmatched junction bases numbered 13, after V lost 4 bases and J lost 12 bases.

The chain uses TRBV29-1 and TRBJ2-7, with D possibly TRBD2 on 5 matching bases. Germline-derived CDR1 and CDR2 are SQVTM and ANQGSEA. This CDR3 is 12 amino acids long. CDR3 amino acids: CNPTQREYEQYF. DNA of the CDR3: TGCAACCCTACACAGAGGGAATACGAGCAGTACTTC.

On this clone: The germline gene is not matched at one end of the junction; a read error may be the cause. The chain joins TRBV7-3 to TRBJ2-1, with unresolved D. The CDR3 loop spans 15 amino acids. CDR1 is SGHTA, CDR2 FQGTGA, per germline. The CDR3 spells CASSPRVGSFNEQFF. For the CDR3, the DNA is TGTGCCAGCAGCCCTCGAGTCGGTTCCTTCAATGAGCAGTTCTTC.

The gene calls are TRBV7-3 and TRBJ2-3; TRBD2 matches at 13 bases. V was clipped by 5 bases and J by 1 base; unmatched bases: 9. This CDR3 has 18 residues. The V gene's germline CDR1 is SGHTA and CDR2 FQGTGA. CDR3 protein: CASSPGLAGPGRTDTQYF. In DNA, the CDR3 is TGTGCCAGCAGCCCGGGACTAGCGGGACCCGGCCGCACAGATACGCAGTATTTT.

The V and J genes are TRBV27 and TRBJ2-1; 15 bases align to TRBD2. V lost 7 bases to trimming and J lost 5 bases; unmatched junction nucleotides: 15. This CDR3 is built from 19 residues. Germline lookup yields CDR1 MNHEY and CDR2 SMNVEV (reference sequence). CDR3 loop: CASTPGTSGGTLTNNEQFF. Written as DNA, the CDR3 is TGTGCCAGCACCCCGGGGACTAGCGGGGGGACACTAACAAACAATGAGCAGTTCTTC.

CDR3 protein: CSVGGGMNTEAFF. Written as DNA, the CDR3 is TGCAGCGTTGGGGGGGGGATGAACACTGAAGCTTTCTTT. J is TRBJ1-1 and V is TRBV29-1, with a weak D call TRBD1 (5 bases). The CDR3 extends over 13 amino acids. V lost 4 bases, J lost 0 bases, and 9 bases lay in between. Germline-derived CDR1 and CDR2 are SQVTM and ANQGSEA.

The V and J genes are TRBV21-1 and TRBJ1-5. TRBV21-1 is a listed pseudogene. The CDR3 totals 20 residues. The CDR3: CASSKALVAGRRIDNQPQHF. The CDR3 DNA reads TGTGCCAGCAGCAAAGCGCTCGTGGCGGGGCGGAGGATTGACAATCAGCCCCAGCATTTT.

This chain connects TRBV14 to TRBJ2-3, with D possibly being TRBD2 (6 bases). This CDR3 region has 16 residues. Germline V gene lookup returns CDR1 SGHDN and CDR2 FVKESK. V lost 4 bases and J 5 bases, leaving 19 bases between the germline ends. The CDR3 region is CASSRRVAGFGDTQYF. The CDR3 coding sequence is TGTGCCAGCAGCCGGAGGGTCGCAGGGTTTGGAGATACGCAGTATTTT.